Below are 9 T cell receptor beta chains sequenced from a single sample in a study of T cell repertoires in cytomegalovirus infection. For these TCRs, the target antigens are not known. TCRdb re-called the reads through MiXCR, storing one row per CDR3 protein. The sample lists around 770,000 distinct CDR3 sequences; about 29% were seen once. The sample consisted of cultured CD8+ T cells from PBMCs, taken from culture after CMV antigen stimulation. The source is a human donor in good health (CMV status not recorded). Some clones in this sample may be carry-over from other donors' samples.

The J gene is TRBJ2-7, the V gene TRBV7-8; 8 nucleotides match TRBD2. CDR1 and CDR2 from the germline V gene are SGHVS and FQNEAQ. There are 15 residues in the CDR3. The junction had 9 bases not matched to a gene; V was cut back by 5 bases and J by 3 bases. Written as DNA, the CDR3 is TGTGCCAGCAGCCAGGCCGGGGGGGGGTTCTACGAGCAGTACTTC. This encodes CASSQAGGGFYEQYF.

V is TRBV10-3 and J is TRBJ1-2; D remains ambiguous. Trimming cost V 0 bases and J 3 bases, with 8 bases left between them. Looked up from germline, CDR1 is ENHRY and CDR2 is SYGVKD. CDR3 length: 14 amino acids. For the CDR3, the DNA is TGTGCCATCAGTGAGTCGAGGAAGTACTATGGCTACACCTTC. Protein: CAISESRKYYGYTF.

This clonotype was observed at least ten times. V and J are TRBV4-1 and TRBJ1-1, with 8 bases fitting TRBD1. J gave up 0 bases and V 0 bases, and 6 bases lay outside the gene matches. The germline CDR1 and CDR2 sequences are MGHRA and YSYEKL. The CDR3 is 17 amino acids. The CDR3 region is CASSQDRYRGMNTEAFF. The CDR3 nucleotides are TGCGCCAGCAGCCAAGATAGATACAGGGGGATGAACACTGAAGCTTTCTTT.

The V and J genes are TRBV19 and TRBJ2-7; D is unresolved. The germline V and J ends were trimmed by 0 bases and 5 bases, with 14 bases remaining between them. This CDR3 region has 15 residues. Germline loops: CDR1 LNHDA, CDR2 SQIVND (reference sequence). The CDR3 coding sequence is TGTGCCAGTAGTATAGATAATGCCAGACGGGACGAGCAGTACTTC. Translation: CASSIDNARRDEQYF.

This clonotype has only a few counts. The V call is TRBV7-2, the J call TRBJ2-5; TRBD2 matches 7 bases. The J segment lost 0 bases and the V segment lost 5 bases, leaving 12 bases of the junction unmatched. The CDR3 contains 17 residues. The V gene's germline CDR1 is SGHTA and CDR2 FQGNSA. CDR3 sequence (DNA): TGTGCCAGCAGCCCGGACCGGGACTACGACTACCAAGAGACCCAGTACTTC. It specifies CASSPDRDYDYQETQYF. The whole variable domain, remainder taken from reference TRBV7-2 and TRBJ2-5, is GAGVSQSPSNKVTEKGKDVELRCDPISGHTALYWYRQSLGQGLEFLIYFQGNSAPDKSGLPSDRFSAERTGGSVSTLTIQRTQQEDSAVYLCASSPDRDYDYQETQYFGPGTRLLVL.

The chain carries TRBV19 and TRBJ1-5; D is unresolved. Germline V gene lookup returns CDR1 LNHDA and CDR2 SQIVND (reference sequence). V was trimmed by 7 bases and J by 2 bases, leaving 15 bases between them. The length of the CDR3 is 15 residues. CDR3 in amino acids: CASKTRSQGNQPQHF. The CDR3 DNA reads as TGTGCCAGTAAAACAAGATCCCAGGGCAATCAGCCCCAGCATTTT.

V gene TRBV20-1 combines with J gene TRBJ2-3, with D tentatively TRBD2 (5 bases). The CDR3 covers 14 residues. The germline CDR1 and CDR2 sequences are DFQATT and SNEGSKA (reference sequence). The germline V and J ends were trimmed by 4 bases and 0 bases, with 11 bases remaining between them. DNA for the CDR3: TGCAGTGCTAACTCCGGACTCAGCACAGATACGCAGTATTTT. Amino acids: CSANSGLSTDTQYF.

This clonotype was counted between two and nine times. This CDR3 reads CASSWGRPADTQYF. In DNA, the CDR3 is TGTGCCAGCAGCTGGGGACGGCCGGCAGATACGCAGTATTTT. The genes are TRBV5-6 and TRBJ2-3; D is tentatively TRBD1 or TRBD2 (5 bases each). The CDR3 extends over 14 amino acids. The V end lost 3 bases, the J end lost 4 bases, and 12 bases lay between the germline ends. The germline V gene encodes CDR1 SGHDT and CDR2 YYEEEE.

In this sample, this clonotype turned up many times. V gene TRBV20-1 combines with J gene TRBJ1-3, with D uncertain. The CDR3 totals 15 residues. The germline V gene encodes CDR1 DFQATT and CDR2 SNEGSKA (reference sequence). V lost 0 bases and J 4 bases, leaving 13 bases between the germline ends. The DNA of the CDR3 is TGCAGTGCTAGAGATCCCAGGACGGGAGGAAACACCATATATTTT. This codes for CSARDPRTGGNTIYF.